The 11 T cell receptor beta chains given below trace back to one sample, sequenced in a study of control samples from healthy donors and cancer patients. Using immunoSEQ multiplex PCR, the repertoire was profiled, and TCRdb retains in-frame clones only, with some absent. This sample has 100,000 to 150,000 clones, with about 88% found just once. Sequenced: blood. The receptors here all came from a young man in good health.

The CDR3 sequence is CATSTPRVATSGGYNEQFF. CDR3 DNA: TGTGCCACCAGCACCCCCCGGGTTGCTACTAGCGGGGGGTACAATGAGCAGTTCTTC. This chain joins TRBV15 and TRBJ2-1; 12 bases are shared with TRBD2. The CDR3 is made up of 19 amino acids. The V gene end was trimmed by 4 bases and the J gene end by 4 bases; junction bases not matched to a gene: 14. Per germline, CDR1 LNHNV and CDR2 YYDKDF (reference sequence).

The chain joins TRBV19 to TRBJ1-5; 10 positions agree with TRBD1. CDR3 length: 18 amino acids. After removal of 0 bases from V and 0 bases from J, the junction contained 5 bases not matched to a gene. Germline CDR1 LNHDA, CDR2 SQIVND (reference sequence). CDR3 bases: TGTGCCAGTAGTATAGACCGGGACAGGGGAGGTAGCAATCAGCCCCAGCATTTT. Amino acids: CASSIDRDRGGSNQPQHF.

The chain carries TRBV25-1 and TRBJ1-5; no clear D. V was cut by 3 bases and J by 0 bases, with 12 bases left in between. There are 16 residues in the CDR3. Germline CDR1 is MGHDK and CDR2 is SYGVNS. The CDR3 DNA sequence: TGTGCCAGCAGTGACCCTAACGGGCTTAGCAATCAGCCCCAGCATTTT. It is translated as CASSDPNGLSNQPQHF.

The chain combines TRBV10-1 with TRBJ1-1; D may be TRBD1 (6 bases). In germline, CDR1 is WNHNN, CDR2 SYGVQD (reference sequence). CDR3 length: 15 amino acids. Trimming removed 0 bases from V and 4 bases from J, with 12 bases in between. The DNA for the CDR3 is TGCGCCAGCAGTGAGTCGAAAACAGGGAGCACTGAAGCTTTCTTT. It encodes CASSESKTGSTEAFF.

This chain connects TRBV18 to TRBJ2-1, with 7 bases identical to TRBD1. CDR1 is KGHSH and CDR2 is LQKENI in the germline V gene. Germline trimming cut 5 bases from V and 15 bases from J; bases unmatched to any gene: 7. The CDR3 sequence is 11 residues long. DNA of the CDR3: TGTGCCAGCTCAGCCGGGACAGATCTGTTCTTC. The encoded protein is CASSAGTDLFF. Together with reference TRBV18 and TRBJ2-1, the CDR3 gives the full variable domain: NAGVMQNPRHLVRRRGQEARLRCSPMKGHSHVYWYRQLPEEGLKFMVYLQKENIIDESGMPKERFSAEFPKEGPSILRIQQVVRGDSAAYFCASSAGTDLFFGPGTRLTVL.

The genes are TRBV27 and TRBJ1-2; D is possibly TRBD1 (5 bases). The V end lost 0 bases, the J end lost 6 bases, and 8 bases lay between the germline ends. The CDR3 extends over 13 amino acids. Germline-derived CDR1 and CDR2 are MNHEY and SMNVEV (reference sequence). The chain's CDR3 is CASSLSGGNGYTF. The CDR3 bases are TGTGCCAGCAGTTTATCGGGGGGGAATGGCTACACCTTC.

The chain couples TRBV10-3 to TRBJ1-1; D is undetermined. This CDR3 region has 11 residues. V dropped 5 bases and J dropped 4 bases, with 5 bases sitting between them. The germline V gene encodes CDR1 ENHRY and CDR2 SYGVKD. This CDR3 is CAISQSTEAFF. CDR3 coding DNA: TGTGCCATCAGTCAAAGCACTGAAGCTTTCTTT.

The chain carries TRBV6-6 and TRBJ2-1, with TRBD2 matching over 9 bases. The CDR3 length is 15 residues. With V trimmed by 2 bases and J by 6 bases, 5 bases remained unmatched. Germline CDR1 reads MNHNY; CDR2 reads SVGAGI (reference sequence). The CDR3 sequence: CASSYRTSEINEQFF. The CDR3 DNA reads TGTGCCAGCAGTTACCGGACTAGCGAGATCAATGAGCAGTTCTTC.

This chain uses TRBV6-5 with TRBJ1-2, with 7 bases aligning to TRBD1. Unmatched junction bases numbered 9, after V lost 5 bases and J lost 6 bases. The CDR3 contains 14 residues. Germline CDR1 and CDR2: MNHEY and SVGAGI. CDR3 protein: CASSQGGLTDGYTF. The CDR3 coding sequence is TGTGCCAGCAGTCAGGGGGGGTTGACGGATGGCTACACCTTC.

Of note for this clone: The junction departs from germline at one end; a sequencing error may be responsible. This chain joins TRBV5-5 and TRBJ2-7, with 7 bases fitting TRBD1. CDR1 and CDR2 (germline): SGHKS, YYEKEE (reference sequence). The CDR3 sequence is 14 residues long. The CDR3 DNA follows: TGTGCCAGCAACTTGACAGGGCCGTCCTACGAGCAGTACTTC. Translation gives CASNLTGPSYEQYF.

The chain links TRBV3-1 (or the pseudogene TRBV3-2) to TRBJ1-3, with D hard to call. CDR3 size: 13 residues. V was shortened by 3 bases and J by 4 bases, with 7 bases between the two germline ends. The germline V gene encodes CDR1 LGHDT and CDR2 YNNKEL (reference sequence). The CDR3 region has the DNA TGTGCCAGCAGCCAGGGATTCGGAAACACCATATATTTT. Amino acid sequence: CASSQGFGNTIYF.